Below, one T cell receptor beta chain is given with its context. Its specificity is not known. These data come from a study of regulatory T cells in long-lasting Graves disease. General observations from the study: Having only a small sample size may have limited accuracy. Study of thyroid tissue was not done, with only peripheral blood studied.

Time point defined: newly diagnosed GD, antithyroid drugs for less than 3 months. Construction of the TCR library relied on RNA isolated from PBMCs. The CDR3 totals 14 residues. Germline V gene data show CDR1 as SQVTM and CDR2 as ANQGSEA. Building the TCR beta libraries relied on iRepertoire HTBI primers, and CDR3 regions underwent Arm-PCR. Via MiXCR, TCRdb re-called the multiplex PCR reads, giving one row per CDR3 protein. This table has 300,000 to 400,000 distinct CDR3 sequences, 15% to 20% appearing once. This same sample was also part of a study on T cells in Graves' hyperthyroidism and ophthalmopathy.

The rearrangement links TRBV29-1 to TRBJ2-4; D might be TRBD2 (5 bases). The DNA end is a closer match to TRBJ2-7, so the J assignment may be wrong. The clonotype originates from a man aged 35 to 55 with Graves disease. Sequenced here: peripheral blood mononuclear cells (PBMCs), sampled at new diagnosis, from a patient treated with antithyroid drugs. In DNA form, the CDR3 reads TGCAGCGTTAGCTTCTCGGGGTTCTCCTACGAGCAGTACTTC. Translated: CSVSFSGFSYEQYF.